Sequencing of this T cell receptor beta chain was carried out in a study of blood T cell repertoires in COVID-19. Repertoires were generated with immunoSEQ multiplex PCR, while TCRdb's copy carries only in-frame clones and drops some. Altogether 130,000 or so clones are present, 70% to 90% being singletons, with the ten largest covering about 1.6%. This TCR was recovered from a woman between 55 and 75 years old with acute or convalescent COVID-19. Specimen: peripheral blood.

The CDR3 here is CASKAYRGPYGYTF. CDR3 DNA sequence: TGTGCCAGCAAAGCGTACAGGGGCCCTTATGGCTACACCTTC. This chain links TRBV28 with TRBJ1-2, with 7 bases lining up with TRBD1. The V gene end was trimmed by 7 bases and the J gene end by 5 bases; junction bases not matched to a gene: 10. The CDR3 extends over 14 amino acids. Germline CDR1 and CDR2: MDHEN and SYDVKM.